This T cell receptor (beta chain) stems from a study of blood T cell repertoires in COVID-19. Germline CDR1 reads MNHEY; CDR2 reads SMNVEV (reference sequence). The CDR3 loop spans 15 amino acids. The V end was cut by 6 bases, the J end by 2 bases, with 17 bases between. Sequencing was performed with immunoSEQ multiplex PCR; in TCRdb, only in-frame clones are kept and a portion is missing. The sample has 200,000 to 250,000 clones, over 75% seen once. The genes are TRBV27 and TRBJ2-7; possible D gene TRBD2, 6 bases. The sample consisted of peripheral blood. This sequence was found in a man over 45 with acute or convalescent COVID-19. CDR3 residues: CASSRGTVPTYEQYF. The DNA of the CDR3 is TGTGCCAGCAGCCGCGGGACTGTTCCGACCTACGAGCAGTACTTC.